The sequence of this T cell receptor beta chain was determined in a study of early T cells in non-severe SARS-CoV-2 infection. Looking at the study overall: Chains were unpaired, as sequencing was done on bulk RNA from unsorted whole blood.

To note about this clonotype: Its antigen is not identified.

Unique molecular identifiers tagged individual cDNA molecules. TCRdb itself ran the 5' RACE reads through MiXCR, one entry per CDR3 protein. The table lists roughly 70,000 distinct CDR3 sequences, 18% of them singletons. Deletions cut 0 bases from V and 8 bases from J, with 17 bases between. Germline CDR1 SGHRS, CDR2 YFSETQ. CDR3 size: 15 residues. Overall study results and limits: Anti-spike CD8 responses were favored in VDJdb matching, and private and CD4 specificities were missed.

The sample in question was whole blood, obtained at baseline. The source of this sequence is an adult who was a healthcare worker with PCR-confirmed SARS-CoV-2 infection or an uninfected control (not recorded which). The chain uses TRBV5-1 and TRBJ1-2; D is perhaps TRBD1 (6 bases). The CDR3 nucleotides are TGCGCCAGCAGCTTGGCCCGACAGGTTGAGGACGGCTACACCTTC. This gives the protein CASSLARQVEDGYTF.